Listed below are T cell receptor beta chains from one sample, sequenced in a study of cytomegalovirus exposure and HLA in healthy donors. Clones were sequenced by immunoSEQ multiplex PCR, and TCRdb holds only the in-frame ones, with some missing. The sample has under 300,000 clones, about 86% seen once. The specimen sequenced was PBMCs. The receptors shown here come from a young woman in good health and CMV-seronegative. Both conserved end residues are part of each CDR3. Fields, in order: D gene, J gene, clone size, V gene, CDR3 DNA, CDR3 protein. A D gene is named only where the DNA matches it firmly. Clone size, where shown, is once, few, many, or a class for clones that have expanded.

>TRBD1|TRBJ2-7|.|TRBV6-5
TGTGCCAGCAGCGGGACAGCCTACGAGCAGTACTTC
CASSGTAYEQYF
>TRBD2|TRBJ2-7|few|TRBV19
TGTGCCAGTAGAGGAGATGGACTAGCGGGAAGGAACGAGCAGTACTTC
CASRGDGLAGRNEQYF
>TRBD2|TRBJ2-1|.|TRBV7-3
TGTGCCAGCAGCACCGGGGGGGCCGGGAATGAGCAGTTCTTC
CASSTGGAGNEQFF
>TRBD1|TRBJ1-1|.|TRBV6-6
TGTGCCAGCAGGCGCCCGGGACAGCTGAACACTGAAGCTTTCTTT
CASRRPGQLNTEAFF
>.|TRBJ2-7|.|TRBV7-2
TGTGCCAGCAGTTTCACCGGGTCATCCCAGGGCGAGCAGTACTTC
CASSFTGSSQGEQYF
>.|TRBJ2-7|.|TRBV9
TGTGCCAGCAGCGTACACGGGTCCTACGAGCAGTACTTC
CASSVHGSYEQYF
>.|TRBJ2-7|.|TRBV6-5
TGTGCCAGCAGTTATGTGGGGGCACCCGACGAGCAGTACTTC
CASSYVGAPDEQYF
>.|TRBJ2-3|.|TRBV5-4
TGTGCCAGCAGCTTGGCGATTGAGGGAGATACGCAGTATTTT
CASSLAIEGDTQYF
>.|TRBJ1-1|.|TRBV7-3
TGTGCCAGCAGCTTCCGGGGGAAAAAGACTGAAGCTTTCTTT
CASSFRGKKTEAFF
>.|TRBJ1-2|.|TRBV7-9
TGTGCCAGCAGCCCCCCCCCTGACAGCCTCTATGGCTACACCTTC
CASSPPPDSLYGYTF
>TRBD1|TRBJ2-1|once|TRBV7-8
TGTGCCAGCAGCTTAGGAGGACAGGCCGGTGAGCAGTTCTTC
CASSLGGQAGEQFF
>TRBD2|TRBJ2-2|.|TRBV27
TGTGCCAGCACCCTTACGGGGGAGGGTAGCACCGGGGAGCTGTTTTTT
CASTLTGEGSTGELFF
>.|TRBJ1-2|.|TRBV4-1
TGCGCCAGCAGCCCGGACAGTATTTATGGCTACACCTTC
CASSPDSIYGYTF
>.|TRBJ1-2|.|TRBV6-1
TGTGCCAGCAGTGAAGCCCGGACAAGAACTTTCGGCTACACCTTC
CASSEARTRTFGYTF
>TRBD1|TRBJ2-7|.|TRBV4-3
TGCGCCAGCAGCCAAGTTCCAGGACAGGGCCGCTACGAGCAGTACTTC
CASSQVPGQGRYEQYF
>TRBD1|TRBJ1-2|.|TRBV6-5
TGTGCCAGCAGTCGCGGGACAGGGGAGAACTATGGCTACACCTTC
CASSRGTGENYGYTF
>.|TRBJ2-5|.|TRBV5-1
TGCGCCAGCAGAGAACAATCACAGGTGTCGATTGGGACCCAGTACTTC
CASREQSQVSIGTQYF